Listed here are 31 T cell receptor beta chains from one sample, sequenced in a study of CD8+CD57+ T cells in acquired aplastic anemia. Profiling of TCR beta VDJ combinations and CDR3 sequences used genomic DNA as template. MiXCR, run by TCRdb on the reads, gives a single entry per CDR3 protein. The sample consists of approximately 470,000 distinct CDR3 sequences, around 33% of them appearing once. An expansion of CD8+CD57+ cells by flow cytometry had been shown in patients chosen for sequencing. Sequencing used sorted CD4+, CD8+, or CD8+CD57+ T cells (not recorded which) from PBMCs. The receptors here all came from a human donor with aplastic anemia.

This clonotype turned up a few times. Compared with germline, one end of the junction differs, possibly owing to a read error. V gene TRBV24-1 combines with J gene TRBJ1-6, with a tentative D call TRBD1 (5 bases). The CDR3 is made up of 18 amino acids. CDR1 is KGHDR and CDR2 is SFDVKD in the germline V gene. The CDR3 sequence is CASSSPVGGGSYNSPLHF. CDR3 in DNA: TGTGCCAGCAGTTCACCCGTGGGCGGGGGCTCCTATAATTCACCCCTCCACTTT.

This chain uses TRBV6-1 with TRBJ1-5; 7 bases fit TRBD1. Germline values: CDR1 MNHNS, CDR2 SASEGT. With V trimmed by 6 bases and J by 2 bases, 7 bases remained unmatched. The CDR3 is 15 residues long. CDR3 region: CASSEYGTGNQPQHF. The CDR3 DNA follows: TGTGCCAGCAGCGAATACGGGACAGGCAATCAGCCCCAGCATTTT.

The CDR3 DNA is TGCGCCAGCAGCTTCGGGACTAGCATCGTCGAGCAGTACTTC. Protein product: CASSFGTSIVEQYF. This chain connects TRBV5-1 to TRBJ2-7; 9 bases are shared with TRBD2. The CDR3 covers 14 residues. The germline CDR1 and CDR2 sequences are SGHRS and YFSETQ. V lost 2 bases, J lost 6 bases, and 6 bases stayed unmatched.

This clonotype has at least ten counts. At one end, the junction sequence differs from germline, possibly due to a read error. This chain connects TRBV12-3 or TRBV12-4 to TRBJ2-3; D not certain. The CDR3 has 13 amino acids. The DNA of the CDR3 is TGTGCCAGCAGCTTAGGTGTGACAGATACGCAGTATTTT. It codes for CASSLGVTDTQYF.

This chain links TRBV2 with TRBJ1-1; 10 bases are a match to TRBD1. This CDR3 contains 18 residues. Germline assignment: CDR1 SNHLY and CDR2 FYNNEI. With V trimmed by 0 bases and J by 1 base, 8 bases remained unmatched. CDR3 protein: CASSEALGTGVRNTEAFF. CDR3 in DNA: TGTGCCAGCAGTGAAGCGCTGGGGACAGGGGTTAGGAACACTGAAGCTTTCTTT.

This clonotype came up a few times. The chain is built from TRBV7-9 and TRBJ2-1; D is unresolved. This CDR3 region has 11 residues. Germline lookup yields CDR1 SEHNR and CDR2 FQNEAQ (reference sequence). V lost 5 bases and J 8 bases, leaving 7 bases between the germline ends. Here the CDR3 DNA reads TGTGCCAGCAGCGACGTCGATGAGCAGTTCTTC. Its protein product is CASSDVDEQFF.

Only a few counts were recorded for this clonotype. The rearrangement uses TRBV11-2 and TRBJ2-7; the match to TRBD2 covers 8 bases. Trimming took 1 base from V and 0 from J; bases not matched to a gene: 14. CDR1 and CDR2 from the germline V gene are SGHAT and FQNNGV. This CDR3 is built from 19 residues. The CDR3 is CASSLVELAGRSSSYEQYF. The CDR3, as DNA: TGTGCCAGCAGCTTAGTCGAGCTAGCGGGCCGGAGTAGCTCCTACGAGCAGTACTTC.

The chain has TRBV20-1 and TRBJ1-2, with D unclear. The CDR3 length is 17 residues. Germline values: CDR1 DFQATT, CDR2 SNEGSKA (reference sequence). Trimming pared 1 base from V and 0 bases from J, leaving 18 bases between. The CDR3: CSARVAIFLCANYGYTF. Here the CDR3 DNA reads TGCAGTGCTAGAGTGGCTATATTCTTATGTGCTAACTATGGCTACACCTTC.

This clonotype showed up just a few times. The rearrangement uses TRBV2 and TRBJ1-5; weak D call: TRBD1 (5 bases). Germline-derived CDR1 and CDR2 are SNHLY and FYNNEI. CDR3 length: 13 amino acids. V lost 6 bases to trimming and J lost 6 bases, with 12 bases between them. The CDR3 DNA reads as TGTGCCAGCAGCTTAGACCAGGGTCAGCCCCAGCATTTT. Translated, it gives CASSLDQGQPQHF.

This clonotype was detected a few times. The chain is built from TRBV20-1 and TRBJ2-1; 10 nucleotides agree with TRBD2. V gave up 5 bases and J gave up 7 bases; unmatched junction bases: 5. Germline CDR1 DFQATT, CDR2 SNEGSKA (reference sequence). There are 13 residues in the CDR3. In nucleotides, the CDR3 is TGCAGTGCTCTTCTAGCGGGAGCGAATGAGCAGTTCTTC. It specifies CSALLAGANEQFF.

This clonotype appeared many times. This chain links TRBV15 with TRBJ1-1; 7 bases line up with TRBD1. With V trimmed by 8 bases and J by 3 bases, 6 bases remained unmatched. The CDR3 loop spans 13 amino acids. Per the germline V gene, CDR1 is LNHNV and CDR2 is YYDKDF (reference sequence). The CDR3 region has the DNA TGTGCCACCTCGGGACAGAGTGACACTGAAGCTTTCTTT. Residues: CATSGQSDTEAFF.

This clonotype was recorded many times. The chain links TRBV24-1 to TRBJ2-2; 9 bases fit TRBD2. The ends lost 3 bases at V and 7 bases at J; junction bases unmatched: 5. Looked up from germline, CDR1 is KGHDR and CDR2 is SFDVKD. CDR3 length equals 15 residues. This CDR3 is CATSDRSGRRGELFF. The CDR3 region has the DNA TGTGCCACCAGTGATCGCAGCGGGAGGCGCGGGGAGCTGTTTTTT.

This clonotype was observed a handful of times. The V call is TRBV11-2, the J call TRBJ2-5; 14 nucleotides match TRBD2. The junction had 8 bases not matched to a gene; V was cut back by 5 bases and J by 0 bases. The CDR3 loop spans 18 amino acids. Germline V lookup: CDR1 SGHAT, CDR2 FQNNGV. Written as DNA, the CDR3 is TGTGCCAGCAGCATGCGACTAGCGGGGGGGCGGTACCAAGAGACCCAGTACTTC. It codes for CASSMRLAGGRYQETQYF.

This clonotype was found many times. J is TRBJ1-5 and V is TRBV7-9, with 7 bases lining up with TRBD1. This CDR3 is built from 14 residues. Germline CDR1 SEHNR, CDR2 FQNEAQ (reference sequence). The J segment lost 5 bases and the V segment lost 0 bases, leaving 1 base of the junction unmatched. The CDR3 here is CASSLATGDQPQHF. DNA for the CDR3: TGTGCCAGCAGCTTAGCTACAGGGGATCAGCCCCAGCATTTT. The full variable domain, completed using reference TRBV7-9 and TRBJ1-5, is DTGVSQNPRHKITKRGQNVTFRCDPISEHNRLYWYRQTLGQGPEFLTYFQNEAQLEKSRLLSDRFSAERPKGSFSTLEIQRTEQGDSAMYLCASSLATGDQPQHFGDGTRLSIL.

This clonotype was detected a few times. The V call is TRBV19, the J call TRBJ1-6; TRBD1 aligns across 7 bases. The CDR3 covers 14 residues. V dropped 11 bases and J dropped 10; count of bases not matched to a gene: 14. Germline CDR1 and CDR2: LNHDA and SQIVND (reference sequence). CDR3 sequence: CAWSVGTEASPLHF. CDR3 DNA sequence: TGTGCCTGGAGTGTAGGGACAGAAGCATCACCCCTCCACTTT.

The genes are TRBV7-8 and TRBJ2-7, with D perhaps matching TRBD1 or TRBD2 (5 bases each). V dropped 7 bases and J dropped 5 bases, with 18 bases sitting between them. The CDR3 extends over 14 amino acids. Per germline, CDR1 SGHVS and CDR2 FQNEAQ. The CDR3 DNA sequence: TGTGCCAGCAATTGGGTCGAGGGACCGGACGAGCAGTACTTC. It translates to CASNWVEGPDEQYF.

This sequence joins TRBV7-3 and TRBJ1-1; 7 bases agree with TRBD1. The CDR3 sequence is 16 residues long. Germline values: CDR1 SGHTA, CDR2 FQGTGA. The V gene end was trimmed by 5 bases and the J gene end by 2 bases; junction bases not matched to a gene: 11. CDR3 sequence: CASSLDREVSNTEAFF. CDR3 nucleotide sequence: TGTGCCAGCAGCCTCGACAGGGAAGTAAGCAACACTGAAGCTTTCTTT.

This clonotype was detected a few times. The V gene is TRBV18, the J gene TRBJ1-5; no clear D gene. The CDR3 consists of 15 residues. From germline, CDR1 is KGHSH and CDR2 LQKENI. V lost 3 bases and J lost 5, with 14 bases in between. In nucleotides, the CDR3 is TGTGCCAGCTCACCGGGTAACAGAGATGATCAGCCCCAGCATTTT. Translated, it gives CASSPGNRDDQPQHF. Full variable domain (missing parts from reference TRBV18 and TRBJ1-5): NAGVMQNPRHLVRRRGQEARLRCSPMKGHSHVYWYRQLPEEGLKFMVYLQKENIIDESGMPKERFSAEFPKEGPSILRIQQVVRGDSAAYFCASSPGNRDDQPQHFGDGTRLSIL.

The J gene is TRBJ1-2, the V gene TRBV19, with 9 bases matching TRBD1. Unmatched junction bases numbered 10, after V lost 6 bases and J lost 2 bases. Germline V lookup: CDR1 LNHDA, CDR2 SQIVND (reference sequence). The CDR3 sequence is 16 residues long. The CDR3 region has the DNA TGTGCCAGTAGCTCACAGGGGGCCTCGGGGAACTATGGCTACACCTTC. Translated: CASSSQGASGNYGYTF. Full variable domain (missing parts from reference TRBV19 and TRBJ1-2): DGGITQSPKYLFRKEGQNVTLSCEQNLNHDAMYWYRQDPGQGLRLIYYSQIVNDFQKGDIAEGYSVSREKKESFPLTVTSAQKNPTAFYLCASSSQGASGNYGYTFGSGTRLTVV.

This clonotype was recorded a few times. The chain joins TRBV7-2 to TRBJ2-7; 9 nucleotides align to TRBD2. V lost 1 base and J lost 4; bases outside the gene matches: 8. CDR1 is SGHTA, CDR2 FQGNSA, per germline. CDR3 size: 16 residues. The CDR3 loop is CASSLGGAGGQYEQYF. Written as DNA, the CDR3 is TGTGCCAGCAGCTTAGGTGGGGCGGGGGGGCAATACGAGCAGTACTTC.

This clonotype was seen only a few times. V usage is TRBV2 and J usage is TRBJ2-1; 8 bases map to TRBD1. The V segment lost 5 bases and the J segment 5 bases; nucleotides outside the gene matches: 8. CDR1 is SNHLY, CDR2 FYNNEI, per germline. This CDR3 is 15 amino acids long. CDR3 sequence: CASSYARQGNNEQFF. The CDR3 region has the DNA TGTGCCAGCAGTTACGCCAGACAGGGGAACAATGAGCAGTTCTTC.

This clonotype was counted between two and nine times. V and J are TRBV12-5 and TRBJ1-6; D is unresolved. V lost 4 bases, J lost 5 bases, and 6 bases lay in between. Germline loops: CDR1 LGHNT, CDR2 FRNRAP. CDR3 length: 13 residues. The CDR3, as DNA: TGTGCTAGTGGTTACACCGATAATTCACCCCTCCACTTT. This translates into CASGYTDNSPLHF.

This chain links TRBV14 with TRBJ2-1; 8 nucleotides line up with TRBD2. Germline V gene sequence: CDR1 SGHDN, CDR2 FVKESK. The CDR3 is made up of 16 amino acids. The junction had 6 bases not matched to a gene; V was cut back by 0 bases and J by 5 bases. The CDR3 reads CASSQEGLVVHNEQFF. The CDR3 nucleotides read TGTGCCAGCAGCCAAGAGGGACTAGTTGTTCACAATGAGCAGTTCTTC.

This clonotype was recorded at least ten times. The chain is built from TRBV24-1 and TRBJ2-1; D may be TRBD1 or TRBD2 (5 bases each). Trimming left V 3 bases short and J 15 bases short, with 20 bases between. CDR1 is KGHDR and CDR2 is SFDVKD in the germline V gene. CDR3 length equals 14 residues. The CDR3 sequence is CATSDPARLGEMFF. DNA for the CDR3: TGTGCCACCAGTGATCCCGCCCGACTGGGGGAAATGTTCTTC.

This chain uses TRBV7-8 with TRBJ2-5, with D possibly matching TRBD2 (5 bases). This CDR3 is built from 15 residues. Trimming removed 2 bases from V and 0 bases from J, with 10 bases in between. CDR1 and CDR2 from the germline V gene are SGHVS and FQNEAQ. This CDR3 is CASSLKDWYQETQYF. In nucleotides, the CDR3 is TGTGCCAGCAGCTTAAAGGACTGGTACCAAGAGACCCAGTACTTC. The variable domain in full, completed from reference TRBV7-8 and TRBJ2-5, reads GAGVSQSPRYKVAKRGQDVALRCDPISGHVSLFWYQQALGQGPEFLTYFQNEAQLDKSGLPSDRFFAERPEGSVSTLKIQRTQQEDSAVYLCASSLKDWYQETQYFGPGTRLLVL.

The V call is TRBV24-1, the J call TRBJ2-1; 9 nucleotides line up with TRBD1. Germline-derived CDR1 and CDR2 are KGHDR and SFDVKD. This CDR3 spans 16 amino acids. Losses at the gene ends were 5 bases for V and 8 bases for J; bases not matched to a gene: 12. The CDR3 nucleotides read TGTGCCACCAGTGGGGGGACAGGGACCCTTTCGGATGAGCAGTTCTTC. This sequence encodes CATSGGTGTLSDEQFF.

This clonotype appeared many times. This chain connects TRBV10-3 to TRBJ2-3; weak D call: TRBD2 (6 bases). V dropped 4 bases and J dropped 6 bases, with 11 bases sitting between them. The CDR3 has 13 residues. Germline V lookup: CDR1 ENHRY, CDR2 SYGVKD. The CDR3: CAISVDGSDTQYF. The CDR3 region has the DNA TGTGCCATCAGTGTCGACGGGAGTGATACGCAGTATTTT.

This clonotype was seen ten or more times. This rearrangement joins TRBV2 to TRBJ2-5; the D call may be TRBD1 or TRBD2 (5 bases each). CDR3 length equals 15 residues. From germline, CDR1 is SNHLY and CDR2 FYNNEI. With 6 bases removed from V and 1 base from J, the gap between germline ends came to 15 bases. The CDR3 DNA reads TGTGCCAGCAGCGACACGGGACGTCTCCAAGAGACCCAGTACTTC. Protein: CASSDTGRLQETQYF.

The V call is TRBV12-5, the J call TRBJ2-7; TRBD1 matches at 10 bases. This CDR3 is 15 amino acids long. After removal of 6 bases from V and 5 bases from J, the junction contained 10 bases not matched to a gene. The V gene's germline CDR1 is LGHNT and CDR2 FRNRAP. CDR3 in DNA: TGTGCTAGTGGAACCCCGGGACAGGGGATGAACGAGCAGTACTTC. Translation gives CASGTPGQGMNEQYF.

The chain links TRBV6-1 to TRBJ1-2, with TRBD1 as a possible D gene (5 bases). The CDR3 is 14 residues long. Germline CDR1 is MNHNS and CDR2 is SASEGT. Trimming removed 5 bases from V and 0 bases from J, with 10 bases in between. CDR3 coding DNA: TGTGCCAGCAGTACCCCGGACACTAACTATGGCTACACCTTC. Translated: CASSTPDTNYGYTF.

The V call is TRBV20-1, the J call TRBJ2-2; D perhaps matches TRBD2 (5 bases). Germline V gives CDR1 DFQATT, CDR2 SNEGSKA (reference sequence). Trimming shortened V by 3 bases and J by 6 bases, and 17 bases separated the two germline ends. This CDR3 region has 15 residues. The CDR3 loop reads CSASPSRRGSGELFF. CDR3 nucleotides: TGCAGTGCTAGTCCTTCTAGACGGGGTTCCGGGGAGCTGTTTTTT.